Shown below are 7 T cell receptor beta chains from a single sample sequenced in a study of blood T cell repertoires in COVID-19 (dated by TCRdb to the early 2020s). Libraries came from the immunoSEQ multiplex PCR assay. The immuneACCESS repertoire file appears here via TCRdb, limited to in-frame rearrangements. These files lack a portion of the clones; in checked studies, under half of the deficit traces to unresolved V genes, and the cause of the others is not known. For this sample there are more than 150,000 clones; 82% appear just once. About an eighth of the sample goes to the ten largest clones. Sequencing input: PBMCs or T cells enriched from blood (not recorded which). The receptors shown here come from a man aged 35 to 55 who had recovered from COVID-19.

The chain's CDR3 is CASSLDSSGELFF. The CDR3 DNA follows: TGTGCCAGCAGCTTAGATTCCTCCGGGGAGCTGTTTTTT. V gene TRBV7-9 combines with J gene TRBJ2-2, with D unclear. Trimming took off 1 base at V and 6 bases at J, with 6 bases between the two ends. The CDR3 has 13 residues. CDR1 is SEHNR, CDR2 FQNEAQ, per germline (reference sequence).

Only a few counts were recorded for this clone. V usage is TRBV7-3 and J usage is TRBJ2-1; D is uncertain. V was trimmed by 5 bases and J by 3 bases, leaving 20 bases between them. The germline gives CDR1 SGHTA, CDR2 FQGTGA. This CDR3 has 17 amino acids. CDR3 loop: CASSNLSSRNLYNEQFF. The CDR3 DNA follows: TGTGCCAGCAGCAACCTCTCCTCGCGGAACCTCTACAATGAGCAGTTCTTC.

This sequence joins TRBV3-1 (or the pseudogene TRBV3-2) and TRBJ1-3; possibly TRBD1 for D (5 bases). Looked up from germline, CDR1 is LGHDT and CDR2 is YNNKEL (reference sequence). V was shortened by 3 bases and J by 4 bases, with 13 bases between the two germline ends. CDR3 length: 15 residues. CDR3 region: CASSQDTVPGNTIYF. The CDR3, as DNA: TGTGCCAGCAGCCAGGACACAGTCCCCGGAAACACCATATATTTT.

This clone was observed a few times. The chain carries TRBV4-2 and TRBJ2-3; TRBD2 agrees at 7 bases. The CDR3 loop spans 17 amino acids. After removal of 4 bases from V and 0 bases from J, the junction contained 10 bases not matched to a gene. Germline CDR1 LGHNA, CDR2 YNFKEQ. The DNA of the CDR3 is TGTGCCAGCAGCCCGCAGGAGTCTAGCGGCAGCACAGATACGCAGTATTTT. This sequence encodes CASSPQESSGSTDTQYF.

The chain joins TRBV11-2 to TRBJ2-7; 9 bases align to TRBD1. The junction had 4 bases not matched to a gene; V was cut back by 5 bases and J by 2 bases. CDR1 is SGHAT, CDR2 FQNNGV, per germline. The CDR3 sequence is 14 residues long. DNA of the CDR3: TGTGCCAGCAGCCTCCGGGACAGGGCCTACGAGCAGTACTTC. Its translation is CASSLRDRAYEQYF.

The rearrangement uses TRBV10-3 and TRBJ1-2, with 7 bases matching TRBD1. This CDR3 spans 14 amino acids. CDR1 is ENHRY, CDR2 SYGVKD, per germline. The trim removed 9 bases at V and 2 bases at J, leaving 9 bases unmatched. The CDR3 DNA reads TGTGCCATTAAGACAGGGCCCATAAACTATGGCTACACCTTC. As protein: CAIKTGPINYGYTF.

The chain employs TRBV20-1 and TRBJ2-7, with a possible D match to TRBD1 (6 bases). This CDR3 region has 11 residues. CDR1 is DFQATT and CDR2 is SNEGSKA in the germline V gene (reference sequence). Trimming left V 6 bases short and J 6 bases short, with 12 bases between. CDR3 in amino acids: CSATQGIEQYF. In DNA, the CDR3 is TGCAGTGCCACCCAGGGGATCGAGCAGTACTTC.